The next 23 T cell receptor beta chains were all read from a single sample in a study of cytomegalovirus exposure and HLA in healthy donors. Vbeta (60) and Jbeta (13) primers were used in the PCR. Produced via immunoSEQ multiplex PCR; TCRdb's table is partial and in-frame only. The sample records roughly 200,000 clones, less than 85% being singletons. Sequenced sample: PBMCs. These receptor sequences come from a boy between 10 and 17 years old in good health and CMV-seronegative.

This chain joins TRBV9 and TRBJ1-2; D might be TRBD1 (5 bases). This CDR3 comprises 12 residues. The germline gives CDR1 SGDLS, CDR2 YYNGEE. V was shortened by 7 bases and J by 4 bases, with 11 bases between the two germline ends. In nucleotides, the CDR3 is TGTGCCAGCGGAGGGGCTGTCTATGGCTACACCTTC. The encoded protein is CASGGAVYGYTF.

This chain connects TRBV29-1 to TRBJ2-7; D not resolved. The CDR3 length is 13 residues. Germline values: CDR1 SQVTM, CDR2 ANQGSEA. The germline V and J ends were trimmed by 3 bases and 1 base, with 10 bases remaining between them. The CDR3 is CSVDVDNSYEQYF. CDR3 DNA sequence: TGCAGCGTTGACGTTGACAATTCCTACGAGCAGTACTTC.

This chain links TRBV6-6 with TRBJ1-4; 9 bases align to TRBD1. The CDR3 sequence is 14 residues long. After removal of 8 bases from V and 2 bases from J, the junction contained 3 bases not matched to a gene. The V gene's germline CDR1 is MNHNY and CDR2 SVGAGI (reference sequence). The CDR3, as DNA: TGTGCCAGCCATGACAGGGGGACTAATGAAAAACTGTTTTTT. This sequence encodes CASHDRGTNEKLFF.

The rearrangement links TRBV2 to TRBJ1-5; TRBD1 matches 8 bases. The germline CDR1 and CDR2 sequences are SNHLY and FYNNEI. V lost 6 bases, J lost 3 bases, and 10 bases stayed unmatched. This CDR3 is built from 16 residues. The CDR3 spells CASRDPGQVFNQPQHF. DNA of the CDR3: TGTGCCAGCAGAGACCCGGGACAGGTTTTCAATCAGCCCCAGCATTTT.

The chain recombines TRBV19 with TRBJ2-7, with 10 bases fitting TRBD1. V was clipped by 7 bases and J by 3 bases; unmatched bases: 9. CDR1 LNHDA and CDR2 SQIVND come from the germline V gene (reference sequence). The CDR3 runs 15 residues. CDR3 nucleotide sequence: TGTGCCAGTAACGCCCCGGGACAGGGGTACTACGAGCAGTACTTC. Translating gives CASNAPGQGYYEQYF.

This chain uses TRBV13 with TRBJ1-4; possibly TRBD1 for D (5 bases). V was cut by 4 bases and J by 0 bases, with 15 bases left in between. This CDR3 has 17 residues. Germline-derived CDR1 and CDR2 are PRHDT and FYEKMQ (reference sequence). The CDR3 sequence: CASSSDDRPATNEKLFF. CDR3 bases: TGTGCCAGCAGCTCTGACGACAGACCTGCAACTAATGAAAAACTGTTTTTT.

This clone was found a few times. The chain is built from TRBV7-8 and TRBJ1-1; 8 bases line up with TRBD1. Germline V gene lookup returns CDR1 SGHVS and CDR2 FQNEAQ. This CDR3 is built from 15 residues. The V gene end was trimmed by 1 base and the J gene end by 10 bases; junction bases not matched to a gene: 11. CDR3 sequence: CASSLGDRREIGAFF. CDR3 DNA: TGTGCCAGCAGCTTAGGGGACAGGAGGGAAATAGGAGCTTTCTTT. The variable domain in full, completed from reference TRBV7-8 and TRBJ1-1, reads GAGVSQSPRYKVAKRGQDVALRCDPISGHVSLFWYQQALGQGPEFLTYFQNEAQLDKSGLPSDRFFAERPEGSVSTLKIQRTQQEDSAVYLCASSLGDRREIGAFFGQGTRLTVV.

This clone appeared once. The chain recombines TRBV5-1 with TRBJ2-7; 7 bases agree with TRBD1. The CDR3 length is 17 residues. Germline V lookup: CDR1 SGHRS, CDR2 YFSETQ. Trimming took 4 bases from V and 4 from J; bases not matched to a gene: 17. The CDR3 DNA reads as TGCGCCAGCAGCGATGCCTTTACGGGACAGTATTCTTACGAGCAGTACTTC. Amino acid sequence: CASSDAFTGQYSYEQYF.

The rearrangement joins TRBV6-1 to TRBJ2-7, with 7 bases fitting TRBD2. Germline V CDR1 and CDR2: MNHNS, SASEGT. This CDR3 comprises 16 residues. After removal of 4 bases from V and 4 bases from J, the junction contained 13 bases not matched to a gene. CDR3 coding DNA: TGTGCCAGCAGTGGGGTCTATCTGGGAGGGAAATACGAGCAGTACTTC. This gives the protein CASSGVYLGGKYEQYF.

The V call is TRBV5-1, the J call TRBJ1-1, with D possibly being TRBD1 (5 bases). The ends were cut back, 7 bases at V and 4 bases at J, with 17 bases in the middle. This CDR3 is 14 amino acids long. The V gene's germline CDR1 is SGHRS and CDR2 YFSETQ. CDR3 coding DNA: TGCGCCAGCCGGGGGACGACCCAATCCACTGAAGCTTTCTTT. This gives the protein CASRGTTQSTEAFF.

The chain couples TRBV5-1 to TRBJ1-5; TRBD1 agrees at 12 bases. Trimming at V came to 4 bases and at J to 11 bases, leaving 7 bases not matched to a gene. This CDR3 is 14 amino acids long. Germline CDR1 reads SGHRS; CDR2 reads YFSETQ. In DNA, the CDR3 is TGCGCCAGCAGCCCGGGACAGGGGGCCTCAGCCCAGCATTTT. Translating it yields CASSPGQGASAQHF.

The genes are TRBV4-3 and TRBJ2-1, with D possibly matching TRBD2 (6 bases). The ends were cut back, 0 bases at V and 2 bases at J, with 14 bases in the middle. This CDR3 comprises 17 residues. The germline gives CDR1 LGHNA, CDR2 YSLEER. CDR3 coding DNA: TGCGCCAGCAGCCAAGAAAGTCCGGGAGAACCCTACAATGAGCAGTTCTTC. Translated: CASSQESPGEPYNEQFF.

This clone was seen only once. This chain uses TRBV9 with TRBJ2-1; the match to TRBD2 covers 7 bases. Trimming took 0 bases from V and 7 from J; bases not matched to a gene: 16. CDR3 size: 18 residues. CDR1 is SGDLS and CDR2 is YYNGEE in the germline V gene. CDR3 residues: CASSVGALFAGAGNEQFF. DNA of the CDR3: TGTGCCAGCAGCGTAGGTGCCTTGTTTGCGGGAGCAGGTAATGAGCAGTTCTTC.

With respect to this clone: This sample also contains other DNA sequences that code for the same CDR3. The chain links TRBV11-2 to TRBJ1-2; 7 nucleotides align to TRBD1. Per germline, CDR1 SGHAT and CDR2 FQNNGV. This CDR3 region has 15 residues. V shed 4 bases, J shed 2 bases, and the junction held 7 bases outside the gene matches. The CDR3, as DNA: TGTGCCAGCAGCTCGACAGGGTTTGTGAACTATGGCTACACCTTC. Encoded protein: CASSSTGFVNYGYTF.

The chain employs TRBV9 and TRBJ2-7; TRBD2 agrees at 11 bases. This CDR3 contains 15 residues. The V gene end was trimmed by 4 bases and the J gene end by 2 bases; junction bases not matched to a gene: 5. CDR1 and CDR2 (germline): SGDLS, YYNGEE. CDR3 loop: CASSFGTSGAYEQYF. Here the CDR3 DNA reads TGTGCCAGCAGCTTCGGGACTAGCGGCGCCTACGAGCAGTACTTC.

V usage is TRBV7-9 and J usage is TRBJ1-2; D is undetermined. The CDR3 contains 13 residues. V dropped 5 bases and J dropped 6 bases, with 13 bases sitting between them. The germline V gene encodes CDR1 SEHNR and CDR2 FQNEAQ (reference sequence). DNA of the CDR3: TGTGCCAGCAGCGGCGGGGTGGGAGATGGCTACACCTTC. Residues: CASSGGVGDGYTF.

J is TRBJ1-2 and V is TRBV19, with TRBD1 as a possible D gene (5 bases). CDR3 size: 14 residues. Germline lookup yields CDR1 LNHDA and CDR2 SQIVND (reference sequence). Trimming took 5 bases from V and 3 from J, leaving 13 bases between them. CDR3 bases: TGTGCCAGTAGTGTGCAGGGCGAGGACTATGGCTACACCTTC. It translates to CASSVQGEDYGYTF. Supplemented by reference TRBV19 and TRBJ1-2, the full variable domain reads DGGITQSPKYLFRKEGQNVTLSCEQNLNHDAMYWYRQDPGQGLRLIYYSQIVNDFQKGDIAEGYSVSREKKESFPLTVTSAQKNPTAFYLCASSVQGEDYGYTFGSGTRLTVV.

The chain recombines TRBV10-1 with TRBJ2-6, with TRBD2 as a possible D gene (7 bases). The CDR3 is 15 residues long. V lost 11 bases and J 2 bases, leaving 16 bases between the germline ends. Germline V lookup: CDR1 WNHNN, CDR2 SYGVQD (reference sequence). CDR3 DNA sequence: TGCGCCTCACAAGGGGGGGGCCCTGGGGCCAACGTCCTGACTTTC. This sequence encodes CASQGGGPGANVLTF.

V usage is TRBV11-3 and J usage is TRBJ1-1; 8 nucleotides agree with TRBD1. Trimming took 4 bases from V and 7 from J; bases not matched to a gene: 2. CDR1 and CDR2 (germline): SGHNT, YENEEA. CDR3 length: 12 residues. The CDR3 DNA follows: TGTGCCAGCAGCTACGGACAGGGTGAAGCTTTCTTT. Its translation: CASSYGQGEAFF.

The rearrangement links TRBV19 to TRBJ2-7; D is unresolved. The germline V gene has CDR1 LNHDA and CDR2 SQIVND (reference sequence). The ends were cut back, 1 base at V and 7 bases at J, with 11 bases in the middle. There are 13 residues in the CDR3. The CDR3 reads CASSIGFKTEQYF. The CDR3 coding sequence is TGTGCCAGTAGTATAGGGTTCAAGACTGAGCAGTACTTC.

This clone has only a few counts. This CDR3 reads CASSPGVGGNEQFF. CDR3 sequence (DNA): TGCGCCAGCAGCCCGGGGGTCGGGGGCAATGAGCAGTTCTTC. The chain recombines TRBV5-1 with TRBJ2-1; maybe TRBD2 (6 bases). The ends were cut back, 4 bases at V and 6 bases at J, with 14 bases in the middle. The CDR3 sequence is 14 residues long. Germline V gene lookup returns CDR1 SGHRS and CDR2 YFSETQ.

This clone was found once. The chain employs TRBV6-5 and TRBJ2-7, with 11 bases aligning to TRBD2. V lost 5 bases and J lost 3; bases outside the gene matches: 3. The length of the CDR3 is 14 residues. Germline lookup yields CDR1 MNHEY and CDR2 SVGAGI. CDR3 protein: CASSELAGDYEQYF. The CDR3 nucleotides are TGTGCCAGCAGTGAACTAGCGGGGGACTACGAGCAGTACTTC.

J is TRBJ2-3 and V is TRBV19; D uncertain. Trimming removed 4 bases from V and 3 bases from J, with 5 bases in between. The germline V gene has CDR1 LNHDA and CDR2 SQIVND (reference sequence). This CDR3 is built from 12 residues. The CDR3 DNA is TGTGCCAGTAGTAGTTATACAGATACGCAGTATTTT. The encoded protein is CASSSYTDTQYF.